The 31 T cell receptor beta chains reported below all come from one sample, sequenced in a study of T cells in Graves' hyperthyroidism and ophthalmopathy. What was amplified from RNA transcripts were TCR beta CDR3 regions. TCR CDR3 underwent first-round RT-PCR with the HTBI primer set. TCRdb itself ran the multiplex PCR reads through MiXCR, one entry per CDR3 protein. The sample yields roughly 840,000 distinct CDR3 sequences, over 35% seen once. The specimen sequenced was blood. Receptors originate from a man between 18 and 35 years old with Graves' hyperthyroidism.

The J gene is TRBJ2-7, the V gene TRBV29-1, with D possibly TRBD1 on 6 matching bases. V lost 6 bases to trimming and J lost 1 base, with 13 bases between them. Per the germline V gene, CDR1 is SQVTM and CDR2 is ANQGSEA. CDR3 size: 13 residues. CDR3 residues: CSVLPGASYEQYF. The CDR3 nucleotides are TGCAGCGTGTTACCAGGGGCTTCCTACGAGCAGTACTTC.

This clonotype was counted between two and nine times. V is TRBV2 and J is TRBJ2-2, with 9 bases aligning to TRBD2. Unmatched junction bases numbered 4, after V lost 6 bases and J lost 5 bases. The CDR3 length is 14 residues. Looked up from germline, CDR1 is SNHLY and CDR2 is FYNNEI. CDR3 in DNA: TGTGCCAGCAGCAGACTAGCGGAAACCGGGGAGCTGTTTTTT. Its translation is CASSRLAETGELFF. The variable domain in full, with the rest retrieved from reference TRBV2 and TRBJ2-2, is EPEVTQTPSHQVTQMGQEVILRCVPISNHLYFYWYRQILGQKVEFLVSFYNNEISEKSEIFDDQFSVERPDGSNFTLKIRSTKLEDSAMYFCASSRLAETGELFFGEGSRLTVL.

This clonotype was counted at least ten times. The CDR3 protein is CAITGTSNTGELFF. The CDR3, as DNA: TGTGCCATCACCGGGACTTCGAACACCGGGGAGCTGTTTTTT. This rearrangement joins TRBV7-2 to TRBJ2-2, with D maybe TRBD2 (6 bases). The germline gives CDR1 SGHTA, CDR2 FQGNSA. This CDR3 region has 14 residues. V was shortened by 10 bases and J by 0 bases, with 12 bases between the two germline ends.

The gene calls are TRBV7-9 and TRBJ1-6; 8 bases line up with TRBD1. Germline V gene data show CDR1 as SEHNR and CDR2 as FQNEAQ (reference sequence). V was clipped by 5 bases and J by 7 bases; unmatched bases: 7. The CDR3 sequence is 15 residues long. CDR3 in amino acids: CASSLTGDINSPLHF. The CDR3 region has the DNA TGTGCCAGCAGCCTGACAGGGGACATCAATTCACCCCTCCACTTT.

This clonotype has a count of ten or more. The chain uses TRBV7-8 and TRBJ2-7, with D tentatively TRBD2 (6 bases). CDR1 is SGHVS, CDR2 FQNEAQ, per germline. The V end was cut by 2 bases, the J end by 2 bases, with 13 bases between. The CDR3 is 15 residues long. The CDR3 sequence: CASSLLAAGTYEQYF. In DNA form, the CDR3 reads TGTGCCAGCAGCTTACTCGCGGCGGGAACCTACGAGCAGTACTTC. Combining the CDR3 with reference TRBV7-8 and TRBJ2-7 gives the whole variable domain GAGVSQSPRYKVAKRGQDVALRCDPISGHVSLFWYQQALGQGPEFLTYFQNEAQLDKSGLPSDRFFAERPEGSVSTLKIQRTQQEDSAVYLCASSLLAAGTYEQYFGPGTRLTVT.

The table lists this clonotype with many counts. The rearrangement joins TRBV24-1 to TRBJ2-2; D uncertain. Trimming removed 2 bases from V and 4 bases from J, with 4 bases in between. Germline CDR1 and CDR2: KGHDR and SFDVKD. The CDR3 has 13 amino acids. The chain's CDR3 is CATSDSFTGELFF. The CDR3, as DNA: TGTGCCACCAGTGATTCATTCACCGGGGAGCTGTTTTTT.

This chain joins TRBV9 and TRBJ1-6, with D unresolved. CDR1 and CDR2 from the germline V gene are SGDLS and YYNGEE. Trimming removed 3 bases at V and 11 bases at J, with 12 bases between. This CDR3 region has 13 residues. The CDR3 DNA reads as TGTGCCAGCAGCGATGGTTCAGCCCCACCCCTCCACTTT. It specifies CASSDGSAPPLHF.

The table lists this clonotype with a few counts. The gene calls are TRBV7-8 and TRBJ2-5; D unresolved. The CDR3 extends over 15 amino acids. Germline CDR1 reads SGHVS; CDR2 reads FQNEAQ. V lost 6 bases to trimming and J lost 5 bases, with 19 bases between them. The CDR3 is CASSSPESHRETQYF. The CDR3 nucleotides are TGTGCCAGCAGTTCCCCCGAAAGCCATCGCGAGACCCAGTACTTC.

The chain links TRBV7-2 to TRBJ1-1; a weak D match, TRBD1 (6 bases). In germline, CDR1 is SGHTA, CDR2 FQGNSA. The V gene lost 5 bases and the J gene lost 3 bases, with 16 bases spanning the gap. The CDR3 loop spans 15 amino acids. The CDR3 sequence is CASSEYRDLDTEAFF. The CDR3 DNA follows: TGTGCCAGCAGCGAGTACAGGGATTTGGACACTGAAGCTTTCTTT. Full variable domain (outside the CDR3, taken from reference TRBV7-2 and TRBJ1-1): GAGVSQSPSNKVTEKGKDVELRCDPISGHTALYWYRQSLGQGLEFLIYFQGNSAPDKSGLPSDRFSAERTGGSVSTLTIQRTQQEDSAVYLCASSEYRDLDTEAFFGQGTRLTVV.

This clonotype was detected ten times or more. V is TRBV6-1 and J is TRBJ1-5, with 7 bases lining up with TRBD1. V shed 4 bases and J 2 bases; nucleotides not matched to a gene: 5. CDR3 length equals 15 residues. Germline CDR1 reads MNHNS; CDR2 reads SASEGT. The chain's CDR3 is CASSVRQGGNQPQHF. The CDR3 nucleotides read TGTGCCAGCAGTGTACGACAGGGTGGCAATCAGCCCCAGCATTTT.

This clonotype appeared a few times. The J gene is TRBJ1-6, the V gene TRBV4-1; D might be TRBD1 (5 bases). Germline V gives CDR1 MGHRA, CDR2 YSYEKL. V was shortened by 6 bases and J by 15 bases, with 12 bases between the two germline ends. The CDR3 loop spans 11 amino acids. CDR3 amino acids: CASRSPGGLHF. The CDR3, as DNA: TGCGCCAGCAGATCGCCGGGGGGCCTCCACTTT.

There are many counts of this clonotype. The CDR3 sequence: CASSLGWGRNQPQHF. CDR3 DNA: TGTGCCAGCAGCTTAGGATGGGGTCGCAATCAGCCCCAGCATTTT. The chain carries TRBV7-2 and TRBJ1-5; D unresolved. Germline assignment: CDR1 SGHTA and CDR2 FQGNSA. The CDR3 is made up of 15 amino acids. Trimming left V 1 base short and J 2 bases short, with 9 bases between. The full variable domain, its missing parts supplied by reference TRBV7-2 and TRBJ1-5, is GAGVSQSPSNKVTEKGKDVELRCDPISGHTALYWYRQSLGQGLEFLIYFQGNSAPDKSGLPSDRFSAERTGGSVSTLTIQRTQQEDSAVYLCASSLGWGRNQPQHFGDGTRLSIL.

There are many counts of this clonotype. V is TRBV20-1 and J is TRBJ2-7; D tentatively reads TRBD1 or TRBD2 (5 bases each). V lost 4 bases and J 4 bases, leaving 11 bases between the germline ends. Germline assignment: CDR1 DFQATT and CDR2 SNEGSKA (reference sequence). The CDR3 loop spans 12 amino acids. This CDR3 is CSAKPGQYEQYF. As DNA, the CDR3 is TGCAGTGCTAAGCCGGGGCAATACGAGCAGTACTTC.

The V gene is TRBV20-1, the J gene TRBJ2-2, with D perhaps assigned TRBD1 or TRBD2 (5 bases each). The CDR3 has 13 amino acids. CDR1 is DFQATT and CDR2 is SNEGSKA in the germline V gene (reference sequence). Written as DNA, the CDR3 is TGCAGCGCAACAACGGGGCGGACCGGGGAGCTGTTTTTT. It translates to CSATTGRTGELFF.

Here the CDR3 DNA reads TGTGCCAGCAGCCCCTTGACCGGGACTAGCGCCCACCTCTCCTACGAGCAGTACTTC. Translated, it gives CASSPLTGTSAHLSYEQYF. The gene calls are TRBV7-9 and TRBJ2-7, with 10 bases fitting TRBD2. CDR1 and CDR2 from the germline V gene are SEHNR and FQNEAQ (reference sequence). The CDR3 loop spans 19 amino acids. V trimming: 5 bases; J trimming: 0 bases; junction bases outside the gene matches: 16.

This clonotype was seen at least ten times. The chain is built from TRBV20-1 and TRBJ1-6; D unresolved. Germline CDR1 is DFQATT and CDR2 is SNEGSKA (reference sequence). With 8 bases removed from V and 5 bases from J, the gap between germline ends came to 13 bases. The CDR3 has 13 residues. The CDR3 coding sequence is TGCAGTTTGCCGGGAGATAATAATTCACCCCTCCACTTT. Translating gives CSLPGDNNSPLHF.

This clonotype was found a few times. This chain links TRBV20-1 with TRBJ2-5; D gene ambiguous. Germline values: CDR1 DFQATT, CDR2 SNEGSKA (reference sequence). This CDR3 comprises 14 residues. Trimming left V 3 bases short and J 1 base short, with 12 bases between. Here the CDR3 reads CSASGLGSQETQYF. CDR3 DNA sequence: TGCAGTGCTAGCGGTCTAGGCAGCCAAGAGACCCAGTACTTC.

This clonotype was recorded many times. This rearrangement joins TRBV7-2 to TRBJ1-6, with D uncertain. The germline V gene has CDR1 SGHTA and CDR2 FQGNSA. The CDR3 covers 15 residues. The germline V and J ends were trimmed by 4 bases and 10 bases, with 17 bases remaining between them. The CDR3 nucleotides read TGTGCCAGCAGCTCCCAGGCAGGAGGGCAGTCACCCCTCCACTTT. This encodes CASSSQAGGQSPLHF.

A few counts support this clonotype. The rearrangement uses TRBV12-3 or TRBV12-4 and TRBJ2-2, with D perhaps TRBD2 (5 bases). Trimming removed 6 bases at V and 3 bases at J, with 20 bases between. CDR3 length: 17 residues. The CDR3 sequence: CASSQDVEKDYTGELFF. The CDR3 bases are TGTGCCAGCAGCCAAGACGTAGAGAAGGACTACACCGGGGAGCTGTTTTTT.

This clonotype was picked up many times. In DNA, the CDR3 is TGTGCCAGCAGCTTATCCCACTATGGCTACACCTTC. Translating it yields CASSLSHYGYTF. V gene TRBV7-9 combines with J gene TRBJ1-2; no clear D. The V gene lost 2 bases and the J gene lost 3 bases, with 4 bases spanning the gap. This CDR3 region has 12 residues. The germline V gene encodes CDR1 SEHNR and CDR2 FQNEAQ (reference sequence).

This clonotype was detected ten times or more. The chain couples TRBV10-3 to TRBJ2-2; D unresolved. V was cut by 7 bases and J by 1 base, with 4 bases left in between. Germline V CDR1 and CDR2: ENHRY, SYGVKD. The CDR3 extends over 12 amino acids. The CDR3 is CAITKNTGELFF. The CDR3 nucleotides are TGTGCCATCACCAAGAACACCGGGGAGCTGTTTTTT.

Written as DNA, the CDR3 is TGTGCCAGCAGTTACTCAGGGGGCCGCAATCAGCCCCAGCATTTT. It yields the protein CASSYSGGRNQPQHF. The V call is TRBV2, the J call TRBJ1-5, with TRBD1 matching 8 bases. Trimming took 5 bases from V and 2 from J; bases not matched to a gene: 5. Germline assignment: CDR1 SNHLY and CDR2 FYNNEI. This CDR3 region has 15 residues.

The rearrangement joins TRBV29-1 to TRBJ2-7; 8 nucleotides agree with TRBD1. V shed 4 bases, J shed 5 bases, and the junction held 4 bases outside the gene matches. This CDR3 contains 12 residues. Germline V gene data show CDR1 as SQVTM and CDR2 as ANQGSEA. Here the CDR3 DNA reads TGCAGCGTTGGGGGACAGGCCAACGAGCAGTACTTC. Its translation is CSVGGQANEQYF.

As concerns this clonotype: Just one base apart from a much larger clone, this may be a read error. The chain recombines TRBV20-1 with TRBJ2-5, with 7 bases aligning to TRBD2. V dropped 3 bases and J dropped 2; count of bases not matched to a gene: 3. Germline-derived CDR1 and CDR2 are DFQATT and SNEGSKA (reference sequence). This CDR3 is built from 13 residues. CDR3 sequence: CSASAAGQETQYF. DNA of the CDR3: TGCAGTGCTAGCGCAGCGGGGCAAGAGACCCAGTACTTC.

This rearrangement joins TRBV10-2 to TRBJ1-2, with D perhaps TRBD1 (6 bases). The CDR3 is made up of 14 amino acids. Germline assignment: CDR1 WSHSY and CDR2 SAAADI. The V gene lost 8 bases and the J gene lost 6 bases, with 19 bases spanning the gap. The CDR3 coding sequence is TGCGCCAGCCCACGCCCTGGGGGGCTACATGGCTACACCTTC. The encoded protein is CASPRPGGLHGYTF.

This rearrangement joins TRBV20-1 to TRBJ2-5; D tentatively fits TRBD1 or TRBD2 (6 bases each). Between the trimmed V and J ends, which lost 4 bases and 4 bases, there was a span of 10 bases. The CDR3 runs 12 residues. CDR1 DFQATT and CDR2 SNEGSKA come from the germline V gene (reference sequence). The CDR3 nucleotides are TGCAGTGCTAAGGAGGGGGGAGAGACCCAGTACTTC. This gives the protein CSAKEGGETQYF.

J is TRBJ1-4 and V is TRBV2; 7 nucleotides agree with TRBD1. The CDR3 consists of 17 residues. Germline V lookup: CDR1 SNHLY, CDR2 FYNNEI. V gave up 3 bases and J gave up 4 bases; unmatched junction bases: 11. CDR3 nucleotide sequence: TGTGCCAGCAGTGAGACAGGGACCGGGGCCATTAATGAAAAACTGTTTTTT. It translates to CASSETGTGAINEKLFF.

This clonotype occurred a few times. The genes are TRBV10-3 and TRBJ1-5; a possible D gene is TRBD1 (6 bases). This CDR3 contains 15 residues. Between the trimmed V and J ends, which lost 10 bases and 5 bases, there was a span of 21 bases. Germline V gene lookup returns CDR1 ENHRY and CDR2 SYGVKD. Here the CDR3 reads CASSAVGQGYQPQHF. The CDR3 DNA reads TGTGCCAGCAGCGCGGTCGGGCAGGGGTATCAGCCCCAGCATTTT.

This clonotype was seen ten or more times. The chain carries TRBV4-1 and TRBJ1-6; D is unresolved. Per germline, CDR1 MGHRA and CDR2 YSYEKL. The CDR3 length is 14 residues. The V and J ends lost 0 bases and 10 bases respectively, with 10 bases between them. CDR3 sequence reads: CASSQEGLDSPLHF. DNA of the CDR3: TGCGCCAGCAGCCAAGAAGGGTTGGACTCACCCCTCCACTTT.

This rearrangement joins TRBV15 to TRBJ2-5, with 13 bases fitting TRBD2. Unmatched junction bases numbered 5, after V lost 2 bases and J lost 2 bases. The length of the CDR3 is 17 residues. The germline V gene encodes CDR1 LNHNV and CDR2 YYDKDF (reference sequence). The CDR3 DNA sequence: TGTGCCACCAGCAGACCTGGACTAGCGGGAGTGCAAGAGACCCAGTACTTC. It specifies CATSRPGLAGVQETQYF.

This clonotype was observed a handful of times. V gene TRBV6-5 combines with J gene TRBJ2-7; tentative D call: TRBD1 (5 bases). Germline CDR1 is MNHEY and CDR2 is SVGAGI. The CDR3 spans 15 residues. The V end lost 6 bases, the J end lost 4 bases, and 19 bases lay between the germline ends. The CDR3 DNA reads as TGTGCCAGCAGCCCTACGACCAGGGTGACATACGAGCAGTACTTC. It specifies CASSPTTRVTYEQYF.